The 23 T cell receptor beta chains given below trace back to one sample, sequenced in a study of blood T cell repertoires in COVID-19. Only in-frame clones appear in the TCRdb table, and some are missing; sequencing was by immunoSEQ multiplex PCR. There are about 320,000 clones in the sample; more than 75% occur only once, and about 10% lies in the top ten. Sequences were obtained from PBMCs or T cells enriched from blood (not recorded which). Every receptor here comes from a woman under 30 who had recovered from COVID-19.

The V call is TRBV6-2 or TRBV6-3, the J call TRBJ2-1; a weak D match, TRBD1 (6 bases). The CDR3 runs to 14 residues. Trimming took 4 bases from V and 7 from J, leaving 14 bases between them. Germline lookup yields CDR1 MNHEY and CDR2 SVGEGT. The CDR3 loop is CASSSRTALNEQFF. The CDR3, as DNA: TGTGCCAGCAGTTCAAGGACAGCCCTTAATGAGCAGTTCTTC.

The chain has TRBV9 and TRBJ2-3, with TRBD2 matching 8 bases. This CDR3 spans 14 amino acids. The ends lost 0 bases at V and 6 bases at J; junction bases unmatched: 3. The germline gives CDR1 SGDLS, CDR2 YYNGEE. The CDR3: CASSVGTGGDTQYF. The CDR3 nucleotides read TGTGCCAGCAGCGTAGGAACGGGAGGGGATACGCAGTATTTT.

The chain employs TRBV5-6 and TRBJ1-1; D is possibly TRBD1 (6 bases). Germline CDR1 SGHDT, CDR2 YYEEEE. This CDR3 region has 12 residues. V dropped 4 bases and J dropped 10 bases, with 14 bases sitting between them. CDR3 sequence (DNA): TGTGCCAGCAGCGGGGGCCAGTATGGAGCTTTCTTT. Residues: CASSGGQYGAFF.

The chain recombines TRBV5-1 with TRBJ2-1; D is possibly TRBD1 (6 bases). V was pared by 0 bases and J by 2 bases, with 9 bases between. This CDR3 has 15 amino acids. Germline CDR1 SGHRS, CDR2 YFSETQ. CDR3: CASSLAEGAYNEQFF. The CDR3 coding sequence is TGCGCCAGCAGCTTGGCCGAGGGGGCCTACAATGAGCAGTTCTTC. The full variable domain, in which reference TRBV5-1 and TRBJ2-1 provide the parts outside the CDR3, is KAGVTQTPRYLIKTRGQQVTLSCSPISGHRSVSWYQQTPGQGLQFLFEYFSETQRNKGNFPGRFSGRQFSNSRSEMNVSTLELGDSALYLCASSLAEGAYNEQFFGPGTRLTVL.

The V call is TRBV6-5, the J call TRBJ2-2; 8 bases fit TRBD1. Germline CDR1 MNHEY, CDR2 SVGAGI. The length of the CDR3 is 15 residues. J gave up 8 bases and V 6 bases, and 11 bases lay outside the gene matches. In nucleotides, the CDR3 is TGTGCCAGCAGCTGGGACAGGAGATTGGTGGGGGAGCTGTTTTTT. This translates into CASSWDRRLVGELFF.

The V and J genes are TRBV28 and TRBJ1-1; 8 bases are a match to TRBD1. V lost 6 bases to trimming and J lost 4 bases; unmatched junction nucleotides: 10. CDR1 and CDR2 (germline): MDHEN, SYDVKM. The CDR3 runs 15 residues. The DNA of the CDR3 is TGTGCCAGCAGAAAAAATGCCGGACAGGGCACTGAAGCTTTCTTT. Amino acids: CASRKNAGQGTEAFF.

The J gene is TRBJ2-3, the V gene TRBV24-1, with D possibly TRBD1 on 5 matching bases. V was clipped by 6 bases and J by 2 bases, with 11 bases between them. The CDR3 length is 14 residues. CDR1 is KGHDR, CDR2 SFDVKD, per germline. The CDR3 spells CATSSTALTDTQYF. CDR3 bases: TGTGCCACCAGTTCGACAGCCCTCACAGATACGCAGTATTTT.

V and J are TRBV13 and TRBJ1-6; no definite D call. The CDR3 has 14 amino acids. Germline V gives CDR1 PRHDT, CDR2 FYEKMQ (reference sequence). V lost 4 bases, J lost 8 bases, and 12 bases lay in between. The CDR3 region has the DNA TGTGCCAGCAGCTCCCGAGGCGGTTATTCACCCCTCCACTTT. This translates into CASSSRGGYSPLHF. Full variable domain (remainder filled in from reference TRBV13 and TRBJ1-6): AAGVIQSPRHLIKEKRETATLKCYPIPRHDTVYWYQQGPGQDPQFLISFYEKMQSDKGSIPDRFSAQQFSDYHSELNMSSLELGDSALYFCASSSRGGYSPLHFGNGTRLTVT.

The genes are TRBV2 and TRBJ1-3, with 9 bases matching TRBD1. This CDR3 is 18 amino acids long. V shed 0 bases, J shed 2 bases, and the junction held 8 bases outside the gene matches. CDR1 is SNHLY and CDR2 is FYNNEI in the germline V gene. The CDR3 bases are TGTGCCAGCAGTGAAGCGCTCTGGACAGGGGTCACTGGAAACACCATATATTTT. Protein: CASSEALWTGVTGNTIYF.

This clone is a singleton in its sample. The chain links TRBV7-2 to TRBJ2-1; 7 positions agree with TRBD2. Germline CDR1 reads SGHTA; CDR2 reads FQGNSA. J lost 0 bases, V lost 2 bases, and 4 bases had no gene match. The CDR3 loop spans 16 amino acids. The CDR3 DNA reads as TGTGCCAGCAGCTTATACGGCGGGAGCTCCTACAATGAGCAGTTCTTC. Amino acids: CASSLYGGSSYNEQFF.

J is TRBJ1-1 and V is TRBV19, with 12 bases identical to TRBD1. Germline assignment: CDR1 LNHDA and CDR2 SQIVND (reference sequence). This CDR3 spans 15 amino acids. The junction had 4 bases not matched to a gene; V was cut back by 2 bases and J by 6 bases. Written as DNA, the CDR3 is TGTGCCAGTAGTATACCGGGACAGGGGGCATCTGAAGCTTTCTTT. This translates into CASSIPGQGASEAFF.

V usage is TRBV6-5 and J usage is TRBJ1-2; a weak D match, TRBD1 (5 bases). Trimming cost V 10 bases and J 6 bases, with 21 bases left between them. The germline V gene encodes CDR1 MNHEY and CDR2 SVGAGI. CDR3 length: 14 amino acids. The CDR3 reads CATQNTQGGDGYTF. For the CDR3, the DNA is TGTGCCACCCAAAATACCCAGGGAGGGGATGGCTACACCTTC.

The V call is TRBV2, the J call TRBJ1-1; no clear D. Per the germline V gene, CDR1 is SNHLY and CDR2 is FYNNEI. The CDR3 runs 13 residues. The V end lost 4 bases, the J end lost 1 base, and 7 bases lay between the germline ends. This CDR3 reads CASSGHPNTEAFF. The CDR3 nucleotides are TGTGCCAGCAGTGGACACCCGAACACTGAAGCTTTCTTT.

The chain couples TRBV30 to TRBJ1-3, with D uncertain. Germline lookup yields CDR1 GTSNPN and CDR2 SVGIG (reference sequence). The CDR3 length is 13 residues. Trimming cost V 5 bases and J 0 bases, with 8 bases left between them. Here the CDR3 reads CAWGSNSGNTIYF. The CDR3 nucleotides are TGTGCCTGGGGATCCAACTCTGGAAACACCATATATTTT.

The chain joins TRBV4-2 to TRBJ1-4; 9 bases are a match to TRBD1. The V and J ends lost 7 bases and 7 bases, in that order; junction bases with no gene match: 10. The CDR3 has 15 amino acids. Germline values: CDR1 LGHNA, CDR2 YNFKEQ. Here the CDR3 DNA reads TGTGCCAGCACCGACCAGGGACAGGGTACTGAAAAACTGTTTTTT. It codes for CASTDQGQGTEKLFF.

This clone occurred once. The chain links TRBV30 to TRBJ2-3; 11 bases map to TRBD2. J was trimmed by 6 bases and V by 3 bases; bases with no gene match: 5. From germline, CDR1 is GTSNPN and CDR2 SVGIG (reference sequence). CDR3 length: 14 residues. CDR3 sequence reads: CAWRLAGGRDTQYF. DNA of the CDR3: TGTGCCTGGAGGCTAGCGGGGGGCAGGGATACGCAGTATTTT.

This clone came up once. The chain recombines TRBV6-5 with TRBJ1-5; 8 bases agree with TRBD1. The germline V gene encodes CDR1 MNHEY and CDR2 SVGAGI. This CDR3 comprises 13 residues. The V gene end was trimmed by 7 bases and the J gene end by 7 bases; junction bases not matched to a gene: 6. The CDR3 protein is CASIRTGRQPQHF. The CDR3 nucleotides read TGTGCCAGCATCAGGACAGGGCGGCAGCCCCAGCATTTT.

The rearrangement links TRBV11-2 to TRBJ1-1; TRBD1 aligns across 9 bases. The germline gives CDR1 SGHAT, CDR2 FQNNGV. V shed 5 bases, J shed 0 bases, and the junction held 4 bases outside the gene matches. This CDR3 is 15 amino acids long. As DNA, the CDR3 is TGTGCCAGCAGCCACAGGACAGGGGTGAACACTGAAGCTTTCTTT. Protein product: CASSHRTGVNTEAFF. Complete variable domain (other parts from reference TRBV11-2 and TRBJ1-1): EAGVAQSPRYKIIEKRQSVAFWCNPISGHATLYWYQQILGQGPKLLIQFQNNGVVDDSQLPKDRFSAERLKGVDSTLKIQPAKLEDSAVYLCASSHRTGVNTEAFFGQGTRLTVV.

The genes are TRBV9 and TRBJ2-5; 7 bases agree with TRBD1. The CDR3 runs to 14 residues. V gave up 0 bases and J gave up 7 bases; unmatched junction bases: 6. Germline V lookup: CDR1 SGDLS, CDR2 YYNGEE. CDR3 sequence: CASSVGDRQGTQYF. The CDR3 bases are TGTGCCAGCAGCGTAGGGGACAGACAGGGGACCCAGTACTTC.

J is TRBJ2-6 and V is TRBV24-1; weak D call: TRBD2 (7 bases). In germline, CDR1 is KGHDR, CDR2 SFDVKD. Trimming stripped 5 bases from V and 0 bases from J, with 19 bases between. The CDR3 runs to 19 residues. Here the CDR3 reads CATSATWGGQTSGANVLTF. The CDR3 DNA reads as TGTGCCACCAGTGCAACCTGGGGGGGACAAACCTCTGGGGCCAACGTCCTGACTTTC.

This chain uses TRBV4-1 with TRBJ1-1, with TRBD1 matching 7 bases. Unmatched junction bases numbered 4, after V lost 5 bases and J lost 1 base. Germline values: CDR1 MGHRA, CDR2 YSYEKL. This CDR3 is 14 amino acids long. CDR3 in amino acids: CASSLGQTNTEAFF. DNA of the CDR3: TGCGCCAGCAGCTTGGGACAGACGAACACTGAAGCTTTCTTT.

The chain joins TRBV18 to TRBJ2-1; the match to TRBD2 covers 7 bases. Germline CDR1 is KGHSH and CDR2 is LQKENI. Losses at the gene ends were 2 bases for V and 0 bases for J; bases not matched to a gene: 7. This CDR3 has 17 residues. CDR3: CASSPFGREGSYNEQFF. In nucleotides, the CDR3 is TGTGCCAGCTCACCATTTGGGAGGGAGGGCTCCTACAATGAGCAGTTCTTC.

The V gene is TRBV19, the J gene TRBJ2-7; tentative D call: TRBD2 (6 bases). The CDR3 is 13 amino acids. Germline V gene data show CDR1 as LNHDA and CDR2 as SQIVND (reference sequence). Trimming removed 6 bases from V and 2 bases from J, with 11 bases in between. DNA of the CDR3: TGTGCCAGTAGCGCGGGACCAACCTACGAGCAGTACTTC. Its translation is CASSAGPTYEQYF.